This is a list of T cell receptor beta chains from one sample in a study of blood T cell repertoires in COVID-19. Some clones are missing from TCRdb's copy, which holds only in-frame ones; the method was immunoSEQ multiplex PCR. The top ten hold 4% to 5.5% of the sample, which has tens of thousands of clones, about 91% seen once. Sequenced: peripheral blood. Every receptor here comes from a man aged 60-69 years with acute or convalescent COVID-19. CDR3s include the opening cysteine and the closing phenylalanine or tryptophan. A D gene is named only where the DNA matches it firmly. Rows give clone size only sometimes, using once, few, many, or a class for an expanded clone.

V gene: TRBV28
clone size: few
D gene: .
J gene: TRBJ1-5
CDR3 protein: CASRTYAGFIGIQPQHF
CDR3 DNA: TGTGCCAGCAGAACTTACGCGGGGTTCATAGGAATACAGCCCCAGCATTTT

V gene: TRBV2
clone size: once
D gene: .
J gene: TRBJ2-7
CDR3 protein: CASERTERLRYEQYF
CDR3 DNA: TGTGCCAGCGAAAGGACAGAGAGACTTCGATACGAGCAGTACTTC

V gene: TRBV6-4
clone size: .
D gene: .
J gene: TRBJ1-5
CDR3 protein: CASALGPDQPQHF
CDR3 DNA: TGTGCCAGCGCTCTGGGGCCGGATCAGCCCCAGCATTTT

V gene: TRBV4-1
clone size: .
D gene: TRBD2
J gene: TRBJ2-2
CDR3 protein: CASSQDKREVYTGELFF
CDR3 DNA: TGCGCCAGCAGCCAAGATAAGCGGGAGGTTTATACCGGGGAGCTGTTTTTT

V gene: TRBV24-1
clone size: .
D gene: TRBD1
J gene: TRBJ2-5
CDR3 protein: CATSDSGQGTLLKTQYF
CDR3 DNA: TGTGCCACCAGTGATTCGGGACAGGGTACCCTCCTGAAAACCCAGTACTTC

V gene: TRBV5-4
clone size: .
D gene: TRBD1
J gene: TRBJ2-1
CDR3 protein: CASSFLVPGQGNEQFF
CDR3 DNA: TGTGCCAGCAGCTTCCTGGTCCCGGGACAGGGTAATGAGCAGTTCTTC

V gene: TRBV7-8
clone size: .
D gene: TRBD1
J gene: TRBJ2-2
CDR3 protein: CASSFDRVFAGELFF
CDR3 DNA: TGTGCCAGCAGCTTCGACAGGGTGTTTGCCGGGGAGCTGTTTTTT

V gene: TRBV7-9
clone size: once
D gene: TRBD1
J gene: TRBJ1-2
CDR3 protein: CASRQGGYGYTF
CDR3 DNA: TGTGCCAGCAGACAGGGGGGCTATGGCTACACCTTC

V gene: TRBV24-1
clone size: .
D gene: .
J gene: TRBJ2-3
CDR3 protein: CATSEGLFTDTQYF
CDR3 DNA: TGTGCCACCAGTGAGGGACTTTTTACAGATACGCAGTATTTT

V gene: TRBV9
clone size: .
D gene: TRBD2
J gene: TRBJ2-5
CDR3 protein: CASSVSGSSPETQYF
CDR3 DNA: TGTGCCAGCAGCGTAAGCGGGAGTTCCCCAGAGACCCAGTACTTC

V gene: TRBV5-1
clone size: .
D gene: .
J gene: TRBJ1-1
CDR3 protein: CASSFREPITEAFF
CDR3 DNA: TGCGCCAGCAGCTTCAGGGAACCCATCACTGAAGCTTTCTTT

V gene: TRBV7-9
clone size: .
D gene: .
J gene: TRBJ1-2
CDR3 protein: CASSPTGNYGYTF
CDR3 DNA: TGTGCCAGCAGCCCTACAGGAAACTATGGCTACACCTTC

V gene: TRBV28
clone size: .
D gene: .
J gene: TRBJ1-1
CDR3 protein: CASSLVQMNTEAFF
CDR3 DNA: TGTGCCAGCAGTTTGGTTCAGATGAACACTGAAGCTTTCTTT

V gene: TRBV5-1
clone size: .
D gene: .
J gene: TRBJ2-2
CDR3 protein: CASSLVRQGTGELFF
CDR3 DNA: TGCGCCAGCAGCTTGGTCCGCCAGGGCACCGGGGAGCTGTTTTTT

V gene: TRBV6-5
clone size: .
D gene: .
J gene: TRBJ1-2
CDR3 protein: CASSASQENYGYTF
CDR3 DNA: TGTGCCAGCAGCGCATCACAGGAGAACTATGGCTACACCTTC

V gene: TRBV29-1
clone size: .
D gene: TRBD2
J gene: TRBJ2-3
CDR3 protein: CSGKTGTSGWNTDTQYF
CDR3 DNA: TGCAGCGGTAAAACCGGGACTAGCGGGTGGAACACAGATACGCAGTATTTT

V gene: TRBV7-3
clone size: .
D gene: .
J gene: TRBJ2-1
CDR3 protein: CASSLGSGYNYNEQFF
CDR3 DNA: TGTGCCAGCAGCTTGGGTAGCGGATACAATTACAATGAGCAGTTCTTC

V gene: TRBV7-9
clone size: .
D gene: TRBD1
J gene: TRBJ1-6
CDR3 protein: CATRQLQGARSPLHF
CDR3 DNA: TGTGCCACGAGACAATTACAGGGGGCAAGATCACCCCTCCACTTT

V gene: TRBV9
clone size: .
D gene: TRBD2
J gene: TRBJ2-7
CDR3 protein: CASNPSGGSYEQYF
CDR3 DNA: TGTGCCAGCAACCCTAGCGGGGGATCCTACGAGCAGTACTTC

V gene: TRBV6-6
clone size: .
D gene: TRBD2
J gene: TRBJ2-7
CDR3 protein: CASSYGLADITYEQYF
CDR3 DNA: TGTGCCAGCAGTTACGGACTAGCTGACATTACGTACGAGCAGTACTTC

V gene: TRBV5-8
clone size: .
D gene: TRBD2
J gene: TRBJ2-1
CDR3 protein: CASSPDAGLAVGEQFF
CDR3 DNA: TGTGCCAGCAGCCCGGATGCGGGACTAGCGGTGGGGGAGCAGTTCTTC

V gene: TRBV5-1
clone size: .
D gene: .
J gene: TRBJ1-1
CDR3 protein: CASSMGTSTEAFF
CDR3 DNA: TGCGCCAGCAGCATGGGGACTAGCACTGAAGCTTTCTTT

V gene: TRBV11-2
clone size: .
D gene: TRBD1
J gene: TRBJ1-4
CDR3 protein: CASSPRQGATNEKLFF
CDR3 DNA: TGTGCCAGCAGCCCCCGACAGGGGGCAACTAATGAAAAACTGTTTTTT

V gene: TRBV21-1
clone size: .
D gene: .
J gene: TRBJ2-3
CDR3 protein: CASSPSSGREQVVDTQYF
CDR3 DNA: TGTGCCAGCAGCCCCAGTAGCGGGAGGGAACAGGTCGTAGATACGCAGTATTTT

V gene: TRBV28
clone size: .
D gene: TRBD1
J gene: TRBJ2-7
CDR3 protein: CASSTGGWEQYF
CDR3 DNA: TGTGCCAGCAGCACAGGGGGCTGGGAGCAGTACTTC

V gene: TRBV19
clone size: few
D gene: .
J gene: TRBJ1-2
CDR3 protein: CASSIAPGSRANYGYTF
CDR3 DNA: TGTGCCAGTAGTATAGCCCCCGGCTCGAGGGCTAACTATGGCTACACCTTC

V gene: TRBV6-1
clone size: .
D gene: TRBD2
J gene: TRBJ2-2
CDR3 protein: CASSEVGAGGKLFF
CDR3 DNA: TGTGCCAGCAGTGAAGTGGGTGCGGGAGGGAAGCTGTTTTTT

V gene: TRBV2
clone size: few
D gene: TRBD2
J gene: TRBJ2-1
CDR3 protein: CALERESSGNEQFF
CDR3 DNA: TGTGCCCTAGAGCGGGAGTCGAGCGGCAATGAGCAGTTCTTC

V gene: TRBV5-1
clone size: .
D gene: TRBD2
J gene: TRBJ2-5
CDR3 protein: CASSSGLAGQETQYF
CDR3 DNA: TGCGCCAGCAGCTCGGGACTAGCGGGACAAGAGACCCAGTACTTC

V gene: TRBV11-2
clone size: .
D gene: .
J gene: TRBJ2-1
CDR3 protein: CASSSLQRSYNEQFF
CDR3 DNA: TGTGCCAGCAGCTCTCTCCAGCGCTCCTACAATGAGCAGTTCTTC